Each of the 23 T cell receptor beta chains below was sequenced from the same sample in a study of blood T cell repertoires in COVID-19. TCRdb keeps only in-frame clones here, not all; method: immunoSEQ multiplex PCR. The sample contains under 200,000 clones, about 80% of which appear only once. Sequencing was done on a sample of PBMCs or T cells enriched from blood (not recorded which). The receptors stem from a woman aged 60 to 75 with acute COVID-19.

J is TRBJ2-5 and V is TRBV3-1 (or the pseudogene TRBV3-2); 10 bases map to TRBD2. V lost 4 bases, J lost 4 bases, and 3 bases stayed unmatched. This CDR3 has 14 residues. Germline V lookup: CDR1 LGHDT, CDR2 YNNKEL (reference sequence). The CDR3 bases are TGTGCCAGCAGCCCCTTAGCGGGAGGAGAGACCCAGTACTTC. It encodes CASSPLAGGETQYF.

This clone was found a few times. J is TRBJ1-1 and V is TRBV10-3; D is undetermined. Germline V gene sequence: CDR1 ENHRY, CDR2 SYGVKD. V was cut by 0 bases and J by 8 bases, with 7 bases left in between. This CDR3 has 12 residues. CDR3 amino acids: CAISESVLEAFF. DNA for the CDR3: TGTGCCATCAGTGAGTCGGTTCTAGAAGCTTTCTTT.

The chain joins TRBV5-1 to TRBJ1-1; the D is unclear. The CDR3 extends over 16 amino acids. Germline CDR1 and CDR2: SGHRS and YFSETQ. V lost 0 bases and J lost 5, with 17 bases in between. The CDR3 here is CASSLGLTVEGTEAFF. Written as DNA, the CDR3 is TGCGCCAGCAGCTTGGGCTTAACAGTGGAGGGAACTGAAGCTTTCTTT.

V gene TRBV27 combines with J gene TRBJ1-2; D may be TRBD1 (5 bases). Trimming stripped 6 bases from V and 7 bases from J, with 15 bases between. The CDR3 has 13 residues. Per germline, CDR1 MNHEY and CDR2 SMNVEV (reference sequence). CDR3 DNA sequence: TGTGCCAGCAGCCCTCCGGGGGATGTTGGCTACACCTTC. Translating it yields CASSPPGDVGYTF.

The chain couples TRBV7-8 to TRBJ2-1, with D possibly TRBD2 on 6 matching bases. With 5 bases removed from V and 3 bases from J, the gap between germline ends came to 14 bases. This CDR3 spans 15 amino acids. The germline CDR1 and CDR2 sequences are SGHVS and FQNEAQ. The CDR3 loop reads CASSPRDSNYNEQFF. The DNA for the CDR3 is TGTGCCAGCAGCCCCCGGGACTCAAACTACAATGAGCAGTTCTTC.

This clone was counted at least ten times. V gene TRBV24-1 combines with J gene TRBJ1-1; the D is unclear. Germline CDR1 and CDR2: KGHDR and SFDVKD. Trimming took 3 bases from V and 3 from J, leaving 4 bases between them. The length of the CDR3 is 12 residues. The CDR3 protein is CATSDQYTEAFF. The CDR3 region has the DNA TGTGCCACCAGTGATCAGTACACTGAAGCTTTCTTT.

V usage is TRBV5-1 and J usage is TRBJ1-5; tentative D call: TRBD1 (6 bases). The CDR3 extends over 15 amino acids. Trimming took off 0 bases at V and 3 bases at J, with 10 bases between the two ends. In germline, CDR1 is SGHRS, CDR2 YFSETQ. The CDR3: CASSLDPGANQPQHF. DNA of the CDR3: TGCGCCAGCAGCTTGGATCCAGGGGCCAATCAGCCCCAGCATTTT.

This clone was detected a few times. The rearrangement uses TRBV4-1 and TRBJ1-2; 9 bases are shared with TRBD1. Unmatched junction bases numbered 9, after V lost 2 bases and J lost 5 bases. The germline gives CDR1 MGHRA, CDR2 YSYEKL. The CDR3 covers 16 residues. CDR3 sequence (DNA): TGCGCCAGCAGCCAACCCGGACAGGGGCGAAAATATGGCTACACCTTC. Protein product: CASSQPGQGRKYGYTF.

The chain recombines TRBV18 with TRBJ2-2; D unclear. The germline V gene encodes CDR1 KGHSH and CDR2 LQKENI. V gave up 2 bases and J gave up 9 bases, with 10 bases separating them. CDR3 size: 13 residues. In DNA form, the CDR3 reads TGTGCCAGCTCACCAGTTGCCGAGCGGGAGCTGTTTTTT. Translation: CASSPVAERELFF.

The CDR3 region has the DNA TGTGCCAGCAGGACTAGCGGGAGTCCCACGAACACCGGGGAGCTGTTTTTT. This gives the protein CASRTSGSPTNTGELFF. The rearrangement links TRBV2 to TRBJ2-2; 12 bases line up with TRBD2. The length of the CDR3 is 17 residues. Germline-derived CDR1 and CDR2 are SNHLY and FYNNEI. V shed 6 bases, J shed 0 bases, and the junction held 5 bases outside the gene matches.

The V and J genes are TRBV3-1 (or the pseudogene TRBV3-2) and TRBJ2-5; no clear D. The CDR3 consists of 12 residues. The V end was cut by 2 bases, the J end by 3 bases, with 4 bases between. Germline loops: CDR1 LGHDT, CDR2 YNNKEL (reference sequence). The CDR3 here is CASSQFEETQYF. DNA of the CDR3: TGTGCCAGCAGCCAATTCGAAGAGACCCAGTACTTC.

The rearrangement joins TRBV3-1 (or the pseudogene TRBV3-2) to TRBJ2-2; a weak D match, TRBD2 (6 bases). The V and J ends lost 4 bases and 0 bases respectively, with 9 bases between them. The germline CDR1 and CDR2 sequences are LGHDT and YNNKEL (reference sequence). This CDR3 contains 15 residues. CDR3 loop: CASSPGLSNTGELFF. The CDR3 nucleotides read TGTGCCAGCAGCCCGGGACTTTCGAACACCGGGGAGCTGTTTTTT.

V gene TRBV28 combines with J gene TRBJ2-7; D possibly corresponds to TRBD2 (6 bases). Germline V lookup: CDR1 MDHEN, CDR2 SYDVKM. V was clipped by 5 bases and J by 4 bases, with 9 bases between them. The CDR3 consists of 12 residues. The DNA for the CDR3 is TGTGCCAGCAGTGGGGACTTATACGAGCAGTACGTC. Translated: CASSGDLYEQYV.

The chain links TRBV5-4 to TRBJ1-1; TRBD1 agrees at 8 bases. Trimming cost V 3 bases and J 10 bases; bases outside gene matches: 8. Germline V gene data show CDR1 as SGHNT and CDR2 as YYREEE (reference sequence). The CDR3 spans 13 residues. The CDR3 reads CASSSFDRGGAFF. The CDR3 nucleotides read TGTGCCAGCAGCTCCTTCGACAGGGGAGGAGCTTTCTTT.

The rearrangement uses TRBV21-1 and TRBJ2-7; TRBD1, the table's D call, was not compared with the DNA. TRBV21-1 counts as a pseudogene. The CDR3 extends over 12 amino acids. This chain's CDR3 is CASSKVRDRKYV. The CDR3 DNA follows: TGTGCCAGCAGCAAAGTAAGAGACAGGAAGTACGTC.

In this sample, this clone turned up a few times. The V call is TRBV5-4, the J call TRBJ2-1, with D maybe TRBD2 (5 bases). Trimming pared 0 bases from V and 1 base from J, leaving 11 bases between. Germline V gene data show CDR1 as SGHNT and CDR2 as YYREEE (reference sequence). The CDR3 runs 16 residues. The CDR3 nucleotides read TGTGCCAGCAGCTTGGACCAGGAGCGGTCCTACAATGAGCAGTTCTTC. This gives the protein CASSLDQERSYNEQFF.

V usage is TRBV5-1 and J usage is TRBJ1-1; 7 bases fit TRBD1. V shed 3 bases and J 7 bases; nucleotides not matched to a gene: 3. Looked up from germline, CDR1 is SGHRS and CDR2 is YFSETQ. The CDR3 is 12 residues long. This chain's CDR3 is CASSSNRGEAFF. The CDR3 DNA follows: TGCGCCAGCAGCTCCAACAGGGGTGAAGCTTTCTTT.

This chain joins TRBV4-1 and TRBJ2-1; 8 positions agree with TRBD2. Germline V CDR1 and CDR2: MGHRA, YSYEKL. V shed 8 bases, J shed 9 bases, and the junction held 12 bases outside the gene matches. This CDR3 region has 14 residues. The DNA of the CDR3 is TGCGCCAGCCTTATACTACTGGCGGGAGGTGAGCAGTTCTTC. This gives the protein CASLILLAGGEQFF.

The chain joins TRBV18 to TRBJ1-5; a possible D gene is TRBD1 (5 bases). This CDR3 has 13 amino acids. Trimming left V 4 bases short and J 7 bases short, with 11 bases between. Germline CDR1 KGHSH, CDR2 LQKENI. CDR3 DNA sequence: TGTGCCAGCTCACTAGCGGGGCAACAGCCCCAGCATTTT. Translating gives CASSLAGQQPQHF.

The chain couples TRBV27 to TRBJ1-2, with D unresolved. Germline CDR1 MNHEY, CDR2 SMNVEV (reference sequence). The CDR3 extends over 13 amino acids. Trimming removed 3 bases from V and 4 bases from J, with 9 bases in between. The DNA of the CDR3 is TGTGCCAGCAGTTTCGCTGACTCCTATGGCTACACCTTC. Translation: CASSFADSYGYTF.

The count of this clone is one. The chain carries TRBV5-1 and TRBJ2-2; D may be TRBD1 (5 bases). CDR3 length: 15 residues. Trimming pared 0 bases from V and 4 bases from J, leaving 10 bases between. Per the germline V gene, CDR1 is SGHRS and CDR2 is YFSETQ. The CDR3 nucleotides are TGCGCCAGCAGCTTGGAAGGGGTGGGCACCGGGGAGCTGTTTTTT. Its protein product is CASSLEGVGTGELFF.

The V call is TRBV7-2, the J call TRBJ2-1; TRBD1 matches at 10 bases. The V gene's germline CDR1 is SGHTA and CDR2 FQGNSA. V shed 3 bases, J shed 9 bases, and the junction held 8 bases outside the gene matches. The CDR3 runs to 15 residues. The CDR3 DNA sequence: TGTGCCAGCAGCTTGACAGGGGGCTTTGGTCGTGAGCAGTTCTTC. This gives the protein CASSLTGGFGREQFF.

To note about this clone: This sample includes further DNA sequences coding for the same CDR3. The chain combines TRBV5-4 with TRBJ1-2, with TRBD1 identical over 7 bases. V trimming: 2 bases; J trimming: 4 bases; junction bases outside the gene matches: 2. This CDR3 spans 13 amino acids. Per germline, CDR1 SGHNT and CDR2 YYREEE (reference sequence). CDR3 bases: TGTGCCAGCAGCTTAGCAGGGGGCTATGGCTACACCTTC. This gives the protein CASSLAGGYGYTF.